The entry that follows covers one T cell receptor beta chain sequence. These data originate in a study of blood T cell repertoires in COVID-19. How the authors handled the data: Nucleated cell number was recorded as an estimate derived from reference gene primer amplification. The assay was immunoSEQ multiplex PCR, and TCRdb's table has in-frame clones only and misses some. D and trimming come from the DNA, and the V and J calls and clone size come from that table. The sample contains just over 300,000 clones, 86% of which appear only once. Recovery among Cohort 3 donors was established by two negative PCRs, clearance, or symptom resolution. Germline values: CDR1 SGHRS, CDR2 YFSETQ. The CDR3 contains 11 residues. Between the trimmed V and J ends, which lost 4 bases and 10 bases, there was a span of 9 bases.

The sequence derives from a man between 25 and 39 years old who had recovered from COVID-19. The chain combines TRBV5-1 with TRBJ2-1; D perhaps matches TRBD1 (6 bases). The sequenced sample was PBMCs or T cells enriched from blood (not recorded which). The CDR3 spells CASSRGREQFF. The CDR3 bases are TGCGCCAGCAGCAGGGGGAGAGAGCAGTTCTTC.